Listed below are T cell receptor beta chains from one sample, sequenced in a study of blood T cells in healthy people across ages. Via MiXCR, TCRdb re-called the 5' RACE reads, giving one row per CDR3 protein. Of about 680,000 distinct CDR3 sequences listed, 45% to 50% are singletons. The sample was blood. These receptor sequences come from a woman aged 55-69 years in good health. CDR3s leave out the opening cysteine and the closing phenylalanine or tryptophan. D genes are given only for firm matches.

CDR3 protein: ASSLQGRGFYNEQF; J gene: TRBJ2-1; V gene: TRBV7-8; D gene: NA
CDR3 protein: ASSDAALGSSYEQY; J gene: TRBJ2-7; V gene: TRBV2; D gene: NA
CDR3 protein: SVKAGTGGLGEPQH; J gene: TRBJ1-5; V gene: TRBV20-1; D gene: TRBD1
CDR3 protein: AWSLGGGYGYT; J gene: TRBJ1-2; V gene: TRBV30; D gene: NA
CDR3 protein: SAGIRGGQETQY; J gene: TRBJ2-5; V gene: TRBV29-1; D gene: NA
CDR3 protein: ASSPRLGTETQY; J gene: TRBJ2-5; V gene: TRBV18; D gene: NA
CDR3 protein: AISEQGSSEQF; J gene: TRBJ2-1; V gene: TRBV10-3; D gene: NA
CDR3 protein: ASSRSGAYNSPLH; J gene: TRBJ1-6; V gene: TRBV7-9; D gene: NA
CDR3 protein: ASSPGRKNEKLF; J gene: TRBJ1-4; V gene: TRBV27; D gene: NA
CDR3 protein: SARSGRAVETQY; J gene: TRBJ2-5; V gene: TRBV20-1; D gene: TRBD2
CDR3 protein: ATSDFRLAGFQTYEQY; J gene: TRBJ2-7; V gene: TRBV24-1; D gene: TRBD2
CDR3 protein: SAREGTAAGELF; J gene: TRBJ2-2; V gene: TRBV20-1; D gene: TRBD1
CDR3 protein: SVRLSETQY; J gene: TRBJ2-5; V gene: TRBV29-1; D gene: NA
CDR3 protein: ARKTKRVAGLTDTQY; J gene: TRBJ2-3; V gene: TRBV2; D gene: TRBD2
CDR3 protein: ASSLTGLRGEKLF; J gene: TRBJ1-4; V gene: TRBV7-9; D gene: NA
CDR3 protein: ASSQGHNEQY; J gene: NA; V gene: TRBV3-1; D gene: NA
CDR3 protein: ASSAGQGTGYGYT; J gene: TRBJ1-2; V gene: TRBV7-2; D gene: TRBD1
CDR3 protein: ASSPDPQGGETQY; J gene: TRBJ2-5; V gene: TRBV27; D gene: NA
CDR3 protein: ASTLGGLAKNIQY; J gene: TRBJ2-4; V gene: TRBV2; D gene: NA
CDR3 protein: ASSLNGGQPSYEQY; J gene: TRBJ2-7; V gene: TRBV7-3; D gene: NA
CDR3 protein: ASSLGQGAYEQF; J gene: TRBJ2-1; V gene: TRBV7-2; D gene: TRBD1
CDR3 protein: ASSFGQGGAEAF; J gene: TRBJ1-1; V gene: TRBV6-2/TRBV6-3; D gene: TRBD1
CDR3 protein: SARDYRGRGTEAF; J gene: TRBJ1-1; V gene: TRBV20-1; D gene: TRBD1
CDR3 protein: ASRQTGKYGYT; J gene: TRBJ1-2; V gene: TRBV27; D gene: NA
CDR3 protein: ASSLGDGFYNEQF; J gene: TRBJ2-1; V gene: TRBV7-2; D gene: NA